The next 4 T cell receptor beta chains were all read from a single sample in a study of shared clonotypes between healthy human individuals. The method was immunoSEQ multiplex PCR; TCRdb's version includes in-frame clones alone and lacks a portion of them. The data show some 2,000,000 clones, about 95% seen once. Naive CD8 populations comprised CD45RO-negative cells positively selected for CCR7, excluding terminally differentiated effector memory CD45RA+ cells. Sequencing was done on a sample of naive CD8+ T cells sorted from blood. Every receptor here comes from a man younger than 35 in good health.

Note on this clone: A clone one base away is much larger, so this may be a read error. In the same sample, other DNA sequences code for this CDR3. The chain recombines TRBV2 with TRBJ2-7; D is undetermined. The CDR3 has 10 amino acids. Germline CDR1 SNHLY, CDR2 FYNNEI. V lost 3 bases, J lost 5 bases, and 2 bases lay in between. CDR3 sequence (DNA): TGTGCCAGCAGTGACAACGAGCAGTACTTC. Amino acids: CASSDNEQYF.

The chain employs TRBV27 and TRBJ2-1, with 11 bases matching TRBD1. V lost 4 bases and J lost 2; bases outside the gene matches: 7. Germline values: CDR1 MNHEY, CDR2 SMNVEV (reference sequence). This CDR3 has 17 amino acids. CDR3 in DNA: TGTGCCAGCAGTTCGGGACCGGGACAGGGGGCCTACAATGAGCAGTTCTTC. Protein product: CASSSGPGQGAYNEQFF.

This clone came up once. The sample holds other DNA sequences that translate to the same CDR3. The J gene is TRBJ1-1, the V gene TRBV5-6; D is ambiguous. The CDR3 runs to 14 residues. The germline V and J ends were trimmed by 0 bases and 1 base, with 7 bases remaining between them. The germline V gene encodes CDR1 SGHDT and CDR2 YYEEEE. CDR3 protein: CASSLATGNTEAFF. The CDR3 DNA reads TGTGCCAGCAGCTTGGCGACGGGGAACACTGAAGCTTTCTTT.

The CDR3 spells CASSLTGGDYEQYF. CDR3 in DNA: TGTGCCAGCAGTCTGACAGGGGGCGACTACGAGCAGTACTTC. V and J are TRBV6-5 and TRBJ2-7, with TRBD1 matching 10 bases. The CDR3 length is 14 residues. Unmatched junction bases numbered 4, after V lost 5 bases and J lost 3 bases. Germline V CDR1 and CDR2: MNHEY, SVGAGI.